This T cell receptor (beta chain) was identified in a study of neurological immune-mediated disorders. Overall study findings and caveats: No sharing of CDR3 amino acid sequences was observed among expanded clones across subjects, suggesting private repertoires in all groups. HTLV-1-associated myelopathy had the most TCR clonal expansion, and multiple sclerosis had the least, less than healthy controls.

Time point: longitudinal time-point 2. It was from 2 million PBMCs stored at -80 C that the unsorted libraries were obtained. This clonotype was recorded many times. Its cognate antigen is unknown. Germline CDR1 and CDR2: MDHEN and SYDVKM. V was clipped by 4 bases and J by 14 bases, with 26 bases between them. The CDR3 consists of 15 residues. The cDNA came from 5'RACE with 10-nucleotide random UMIs. TCRdb re-called the 5' RACE reads through MiXCR, storing one row per CDR3 protein. The sample records some 87,000 distinct CDR3 sequences, about 13% being singletons. This chain joins TRBV28 and TRBJ2-5, with unresolved D. The sample comprised PBMCs. The clonotype was recovered from a female donor with HTLV-1-associated myelopathy (HAM/TSP). The chain's CDR3 is CASSSPFGRLYAPYF. The CDR3 DNA follows: TGTGCCAGCAGTTCGCCATTCGGTCGCCTTTACGCCCCTTACTTC.